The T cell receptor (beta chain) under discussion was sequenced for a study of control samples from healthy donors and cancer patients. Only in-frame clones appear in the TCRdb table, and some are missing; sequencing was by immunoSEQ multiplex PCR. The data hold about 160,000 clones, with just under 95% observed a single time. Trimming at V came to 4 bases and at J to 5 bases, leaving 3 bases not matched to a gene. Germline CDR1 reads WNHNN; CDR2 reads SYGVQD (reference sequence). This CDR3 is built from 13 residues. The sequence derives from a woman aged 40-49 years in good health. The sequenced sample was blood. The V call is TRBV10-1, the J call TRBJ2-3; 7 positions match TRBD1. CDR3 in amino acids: CASSGDSIDTQYF. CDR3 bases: TGCGCCAGCAGTGGGGACAGTATAGATACGCAGTATTTT.